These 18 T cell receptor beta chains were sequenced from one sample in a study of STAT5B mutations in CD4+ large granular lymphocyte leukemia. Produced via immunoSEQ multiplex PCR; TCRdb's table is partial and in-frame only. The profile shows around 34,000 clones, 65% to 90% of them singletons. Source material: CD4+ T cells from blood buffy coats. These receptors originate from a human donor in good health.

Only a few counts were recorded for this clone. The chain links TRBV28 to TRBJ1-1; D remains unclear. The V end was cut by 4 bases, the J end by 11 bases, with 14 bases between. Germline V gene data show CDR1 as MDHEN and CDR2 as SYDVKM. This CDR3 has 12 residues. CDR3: CASSSPHLTAFF. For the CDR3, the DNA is TGTGCCAGCAGTTCTCCCCACCTCACCGCTTTCTTT.

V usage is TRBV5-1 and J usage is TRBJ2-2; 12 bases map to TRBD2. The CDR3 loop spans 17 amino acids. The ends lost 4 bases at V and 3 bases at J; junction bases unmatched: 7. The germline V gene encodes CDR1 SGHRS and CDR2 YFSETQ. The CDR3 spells CASSPPGLAGYTGELFF. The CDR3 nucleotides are TGCGCCAGCAGCCCCCCTGGACTAGCGGGGTACACCGGGGAGCTGTTTTTT.

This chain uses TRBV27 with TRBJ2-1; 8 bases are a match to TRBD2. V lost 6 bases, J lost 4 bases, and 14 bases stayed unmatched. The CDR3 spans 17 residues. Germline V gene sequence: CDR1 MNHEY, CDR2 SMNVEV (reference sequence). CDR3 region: CASSGGGGTMRYNEQFF. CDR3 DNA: TGTGCCAGCAGCGGGGGGGGCGGGACAATGAGGTACAATGAGCAGTTCTTC.

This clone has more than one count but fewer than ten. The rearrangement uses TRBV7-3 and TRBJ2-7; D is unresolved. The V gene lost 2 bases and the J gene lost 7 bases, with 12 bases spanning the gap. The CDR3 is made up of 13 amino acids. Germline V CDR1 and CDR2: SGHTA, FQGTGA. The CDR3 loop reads CASSLSRLREQYF. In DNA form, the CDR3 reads TGTGCCAGCAGCTTATCCCGGTTGCGGGAGCAGTACTTC.

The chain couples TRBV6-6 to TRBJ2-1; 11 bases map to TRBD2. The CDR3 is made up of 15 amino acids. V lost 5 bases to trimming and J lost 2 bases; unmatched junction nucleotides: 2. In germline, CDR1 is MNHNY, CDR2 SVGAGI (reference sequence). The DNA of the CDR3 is TGTGCCAGCAGTCCTAGCGGGGGGACCTACAATGAGCAGTTCTTC. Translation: CASSPSGGTYNEQFF.

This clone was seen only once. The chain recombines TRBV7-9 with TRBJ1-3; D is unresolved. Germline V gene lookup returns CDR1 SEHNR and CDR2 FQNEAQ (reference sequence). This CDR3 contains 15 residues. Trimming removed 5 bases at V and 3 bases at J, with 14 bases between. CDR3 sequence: CASSPSGLGGNTIYF. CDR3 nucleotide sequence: TGTGCCAGCAGCCCCTCGGGGTTAGGTGGAAACACCATATATTTT. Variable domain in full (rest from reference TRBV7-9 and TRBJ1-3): DTGVSQNPRHKITKRGQNVTFRCDPISEHNRLYWYRQTLGQGPEFLTYFQNEAQLEKSRLLSDRFSAERPKGSFSTLEIQRTEQGDSAMYLCASSPSGLGGNTIYFGEGSWLTVV.

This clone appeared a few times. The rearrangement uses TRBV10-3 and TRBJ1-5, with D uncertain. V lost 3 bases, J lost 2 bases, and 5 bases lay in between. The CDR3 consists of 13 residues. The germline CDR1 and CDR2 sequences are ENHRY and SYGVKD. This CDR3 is CAISEEGNQPQHF. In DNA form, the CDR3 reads TGTGCCATCAGTGAAGAGGGCAATCAGCCCCAGCATTTT.

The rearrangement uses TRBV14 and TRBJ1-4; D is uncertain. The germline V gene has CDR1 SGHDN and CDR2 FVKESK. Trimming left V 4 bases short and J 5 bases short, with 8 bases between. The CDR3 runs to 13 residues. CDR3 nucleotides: TGTGCCAGCAGCCTCGACCTGAATGAAAAACTGTTTTTT. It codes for CASSLDLNEKLFF.

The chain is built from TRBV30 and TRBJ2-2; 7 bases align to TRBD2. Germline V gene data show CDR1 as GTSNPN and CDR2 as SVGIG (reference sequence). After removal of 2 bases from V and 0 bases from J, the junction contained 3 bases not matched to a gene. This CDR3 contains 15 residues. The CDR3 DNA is TGTGCCTGGAGTCTAGCGGCCACGAACACCGGGGAGCTGTTTTTT. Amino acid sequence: CAWSLAATNTGELFF. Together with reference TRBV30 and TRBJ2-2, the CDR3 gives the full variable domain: SQTIHQWPATLVQPVGSPLSLECTVEGTSNPNLYWYRQAAGRGLQLLFYSVGIGQISSEVPQNLSASRPQDRQFILSSKKLLLSDSGFYLCAWSLAATNTGELFFGEGSRLTVL.

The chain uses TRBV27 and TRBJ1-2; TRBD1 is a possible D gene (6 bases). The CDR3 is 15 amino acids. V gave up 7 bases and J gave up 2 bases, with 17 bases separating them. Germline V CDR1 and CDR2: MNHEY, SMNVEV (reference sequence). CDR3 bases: TGTGCCAGCAAAGTTTTCAGGACAGAAAACTATGGCTACACCTTC. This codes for CASKVFRTENYGYTF.

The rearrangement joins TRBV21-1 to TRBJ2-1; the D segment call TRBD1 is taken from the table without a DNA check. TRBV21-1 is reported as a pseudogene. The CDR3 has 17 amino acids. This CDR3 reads CASSNSGGQYINNEQFF. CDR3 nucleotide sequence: TGTGCCAGCAGCAATTCAGGGGGCCAGTATATTAACAATGAGCAGTTCTTC.

The CDR3 DNA is TGTGCCAGCTTCACCCGACAACAGGGAAACGGGCAGTACTTC. Translating gives CASFTRQQGNGQYF. The rearrangement joins TRBV6-1 to TRBJ2-7; the D gene is possibly TRBD1 (6 bases). Per germline, CDR1 MNHNS and CDR2 SASEGT. With 8 bases removed from V and 9 bases from J, the gap between germline ends came to 23 bases. This CDR3 is built from 14 residues.

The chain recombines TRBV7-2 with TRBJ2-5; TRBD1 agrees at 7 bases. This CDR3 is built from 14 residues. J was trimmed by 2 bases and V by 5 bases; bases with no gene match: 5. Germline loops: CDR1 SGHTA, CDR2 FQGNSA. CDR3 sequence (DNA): TGTGCCAGCAGCCGAGCGGACAGGCAAGAGACCCAGTACTTC. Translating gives CASSRADRQETQYF.

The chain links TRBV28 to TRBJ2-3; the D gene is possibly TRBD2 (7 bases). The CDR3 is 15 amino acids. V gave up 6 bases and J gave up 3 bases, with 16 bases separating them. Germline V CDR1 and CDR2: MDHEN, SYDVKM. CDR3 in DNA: TGTGCCAGCAGCCAGCAAAGGGGGGGGACAGATACGCAGTATTTT. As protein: CASSQQRGGTDTQYF.

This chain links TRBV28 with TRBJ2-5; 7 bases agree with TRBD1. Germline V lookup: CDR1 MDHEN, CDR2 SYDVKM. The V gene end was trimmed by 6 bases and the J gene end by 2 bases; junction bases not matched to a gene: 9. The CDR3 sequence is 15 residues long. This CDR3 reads CASRPLDRVQETQYF. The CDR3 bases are TGTGCCAGCAGACCTCTCGACAGGGTTCAAGAGACCCAGTACTTC.

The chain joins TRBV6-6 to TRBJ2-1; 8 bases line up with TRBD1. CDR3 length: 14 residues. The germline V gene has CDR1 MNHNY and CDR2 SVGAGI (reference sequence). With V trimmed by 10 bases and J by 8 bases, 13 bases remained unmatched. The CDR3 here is CATQGRQGYDEQFF. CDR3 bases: TGTGCCACCCAGGGGAGACAGGGGTACGATGAGCAGTTCTTC.

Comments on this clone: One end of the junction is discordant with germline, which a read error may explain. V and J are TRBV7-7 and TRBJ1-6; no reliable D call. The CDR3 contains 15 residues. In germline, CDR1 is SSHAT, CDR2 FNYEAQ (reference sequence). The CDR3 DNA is TGTGCTAGCAGCTTAGGGCTGAACGTTCGGTCACCCCTCCACTTT. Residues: CASSLGLNVRSPLHF.

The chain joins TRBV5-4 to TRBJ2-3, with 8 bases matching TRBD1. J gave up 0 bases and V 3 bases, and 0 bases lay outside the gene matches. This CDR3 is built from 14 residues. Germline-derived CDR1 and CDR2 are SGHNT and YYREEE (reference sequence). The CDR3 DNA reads TGTGCCAGCAGCTGGACAGGGAGCACAGATACGCAGTATTTT. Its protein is CASSWTGSTDTQYF.